This T cell receptor beta chain was recovered during a study of molecular identifiers for immune sequencing clone quantification. There are a few counts of this clonotype. CDR3 length equals 15 residues. The ends were cut back, 1 base at V and 5 bases at J, with 18 bases in the middle. Per germline, CDR1 DFQATT and CDR2 SNEGSKA (reference sequence). TCRdb fed the PCR reads into MiXCR, producing one record per CDR3 protein. The repertoire holds approximately 680,000 distinct CDR3 sequences, with around 25% as singletons. The specimen sequenced was naive CD8+ T cells from blood, with Jurkat cell RNA spiked in. Subset reported: FACS-sorted CD8+CD4-CCR7+CD45RA+ naive T cells. V usage is TRBV20-1 and J usage is TRBJ2-7, with a possible D match to TRBD1 (7 bases). The receptor's source is a human donor in good health. Some libraries in this study had Jurkat cell RNA spiked in. The CDR3 region has the DNA TGCAGTGCTAGAGCCTCGGAGGGGGCCTGGAACGAGCAGTACTTC. It specifies CSARASEGAWNEQYF.